The next 12 T cell receptor beta chains were all read from a single sample in a study of PD-L1 blockade in urothelial cancer. Profiled with immunoSEQ multiplex PCR; TCRdb holds only in-frame clones, not every one. There are some 76,000 clones in the sample; roughly 89% occur only once, and roughly 3.4% lies in the top ten. The sequencing here drew on PBMCs, taken around atezolizumab (anti-PD-L1) treatment. The receptors derive from a man aged 60 to 75 with urothelial cancer.

The rearrangement links TRBV7-9 to TRBJ1-3, with 7 bases that match TRBD1. Trimming took 3 bases from V and 7 from J; bases not matched to a gene: 15. This CDR3 is 17 amino acids long. Per the germline V gene, CDR1 is SEHNR and CDR2 is FQNEAQ (reference sequence). Here the CDR3 reads CASSFPRTGRMMNTIYF. In nucleotides, the CDR3 is TGTGCCAGCAGCTTCCCCCGGACAGGTCGGATGATGAACACCATATATTTT.

The chain joins TRBV27 to TRBJ2-5; 9 bases match TRBD1. The CDR3 loop spans 14 amino acids. Germline-derived CDR1 and CDR2 are MNHEY and SMNVEV (reference sequence). Trimming took 6 bases from V and 3 from J; bases not matched to a gene: 5. DNA for the CDR3: TGTGCCAGCAGCCAACGGACAGGGGAAGAGACCCAGTACTTC. Translated, it gives CASSQRTGEETQYF.

This chain links TRBV10-1 with TRBJ2-1; TRBD2 matches 15 bases. Germline values: CDR1 WNHNN, CDR2 SYGVQD (reference sequence). The CDR3 totals 17 residues. J was trimmed by 0 bases and V by 6 bases; bases with no gene match: 3. The CDR3 DNA follows: TGCGCCAGCAGCGGGACTAGCGGGAGGATCTCCTACAATGAGCAGTTCTTC. Residues: CASSGTSGRISYNEQFF.

This sequence joins TRBV4-3 and TRBJ2-7, with D tentatively TRBD2 (6 bases). Germline V gives CDR1 LGHNA, CDR2 YSLEER. The CDR3 has 15 residues. V gave up 0 bases and J gave up 2 bases, with 11 bases separating them. This CDR3 reads CASSQERDSTYEQYF. The CDR3 DNA is TGCGCCAGCAGCCAAGAGCGGGACTCCACCTACGAGCAGTACTTC.

The chain couples TRBV28 to TRBJ2-1, with D unclear. Trimming stripped 3 bases from V and 9 bases from J, with 9 bases between. This CDR3 region has 12 residues. Germline V gives CDR1 MDHEN, CDR2 SYDVKM. CDR3 sequence (DNA): TGTGCCAGCAGTTTTTGGCTCGCTGAGCAGTTCTTC. It yields the protein CASSFWLAEQFF.

The genes are TRBV6-5 and TRBJ2-4; 7 bases align to TRBD1. The CDR3 is made up of 15 amino acids. Germline lookup yields CDR1 MNHEY and CDR2 SVGAGI. J was trimmed by 5 bases and V by 6 bases; bases with no gene match: 10. The CDR3, as DNA: TGTGCCAGCAGCCTACAGGGGTCGGCCCAAAACATTCAGTACTTC. The encoded protein is CASSLQGSAQNIQYF.

This rearrangement joins TRBV19 to TRBJ2-5; perhaps TRBD1 as D (5 bases). CDR1 is LNHDA and CDR2 is SQIVND in the germline V gene (reference sequence). The CDR3 covers 15 residues. V lost 5 bases to trimming and J lost 5 bases, with 18 bases between them. CDR3 in DNA: TGTGCCAGTAGTCCAGCCGTCGCAGGGCGGGAGACCCAGTACTTC. Its protein product is CASSPAVAGRETQYF.

To note about this clone: Different DNA sequences within this sample yield the same CDR3. J is TRBJ1-5 and V is TRBV30, with TRBD1 as a possible D gene (5 bases). Trimming removed 0 bases from V and 4 bases from J, with 7 bases in between. Germline V lookup: CDR1 GTSNPN, CDR2 SVGIG (reference sequence). This CDR3 comprises 13 residues. The CDR3 sequence is CAWSVRGNQPQHF. CDR3 coding DNA: TGTGCCTGGAGTGTAAGGGGTAATCAGCCCCAGCATTTT.

CDR3 residues: CASSRVTANTGELFF. DNA for the CDR3: TGTGCCAGTAGTAGAGTGACAGCGAACACCGGGGAGCTGTTTTTT. This chain connects TRBV19 to TRBJ2-2, with D maybe TRBD1 (5 bases). The germline V gene has CDR1 LNHDA and CDR2 SQIVND (reference sequence). V was shortened by 4 bases and J by 0 bases, with 9 bases between the two germline ends. This CDR3 spans 15 amino acids.

This clone was observed a few times. Other DNA sequences in this sample translate to the same CDR3. The rearrangement joins TRBV6-5 to TRBJ1-1; perhaps TRBD1 as D (6 bases). Germline values: CDR1 MNHEY, CDR2 SVGAGI. There are 15 residues in the CDR3. V gave up 2 bases and J gave up 1 base, with 11 bases separating them. CDR3 sequence (DNA): TGTGCCAGCAGTTACCGGGGGGCGAGGAACACTGAAGCTTTCTTT. This translates into CASSYRGARNTEAFF.

CDR3 in DNA: TGTGCCAGCAGCGCCGGGACAGGGGGCAATACGCAGTATTTT. Translated: CASSAGTGGNTQYF. The chain employs TRBV28 and TRBJ2-3; 12 bases are a match to TRBD1. This CDR3 has 14 residues. Germline values: CDR1 MDHEN, CDR2 SYDVKM. The ends lost 6 bases at V and 7 bases at J; junction bases unmatched: 5.

CDR3 bases: TGTGCCAGCAGTTTACTGACAGGGATGAACACTGAAGCTTTCTTT. It specifies CASSLLTGMNTEAFF. The chain couples TRBV13 to TRBJ1-1; 7 bases align to TRBD1. Germline CDR1 reads PRHDT; CDR2 reads FYEKMQ (reference sequence). The CDR3 has 15 amino acids. Trimming removed 6 bases from V and 0 bases from J; junction bases left unmatched: 7.